One T cell receptor (beta chain) is described in this entry. Its specificity is not known. This sample was included in a study of T cell responses to AZD1222 COVID-19 vaccine. Study findings and constraints: There were repertoire samples only from the period after the peak T cell response.

The CDR3 totals 15 residues. V shed 5 bases, J shed 6 bases, and the junction held 13 bases outside the gene matches. Per the germline V gene, CDR1 is SGHRS and CDR2 is YFSETQ. TCRdb's copy holds only in-frame clones and misses some; the assay was immunoSEQ multiplex PCR. The sample has about 140,000 clones; less than 95% are singletons. The rearrangement joins TRBV5-1 to TRBJ2-5; 7 positions match TRBD1. The material was peripheral blood, obtained 28 days after the second dose of the MenACWY control vaccine. This clonotype was sampled from an adult who received the MenACWY meningococcal vaccine as a control. The CDR3, as DNA: TGCGCCAGCAGGTCTACAGGGGCAGGAAGACAGACCCAGTACTTC. Translated, it gives CASRSTGAGRQTQYF.